This T cell receptor beta chain was recovered during a study of early T cells in non-severe SARS-CoV-2 infection. Study at large: Chains were unpaired, as sequencing was done on bulk RNA from unsorted whole blood.

In regard to this clonotype: The antigen remains undetermined.

Study-level results: Missing private and CD4 specificities, VDJdb matching favored anti-spike CD8 responses.

This CDR3 spans 14 amino acids. The V gene's germline CDR1 is SGHKS and CDR2 YYEKEE (reference sequence). Between the trimmed V and J ends, which lost 4 bases and 0 bases, there was a span of 8 bases. Individual cDNA molecules were tagged with unique molecular identifiers. TCRdb reanalysed the 5' RACE reads using MiXCR and keeps one entry per CDR3 protein. The sample holds 35,000 to 50,000 distinct CDR3 sequences, approximately 7.1% seen once. This clonotype was sampled from an adult who was a healthcare worker with PCR-confirmed SARS-CoV-2 infection or an uninfected control (not recorded which). The V and J genes are TRBV5-5 and TRBJ1-3; D is ambiguous. Input material: whole blood. CDR3 DNA: TGTGCCAGCAGCCACGGGTCCTCTGGAAACACCATATATTTT. This codes for CASSHGSSGNTIYF.